The source of this TCR beta chain is a study of PD-1 blockade in classical Hodgkin lymphoma. As for time point: cycle 4 day 1 (C4D1), after less than 7 weeks of nivolumab. Every single patient, without exception, relapsed after autologous stem cell transplantation, and brentuximab vedotin exposure varied. The length of the CDR3 is 14 residues. Germline assignment: CDR1 GTSNPN and CDR2 SVGIG (reference sequence). V lost 0 bases and J lost 7, with 12 bases in between. Data came from immunoSEQ multiplex PCR; TCRdb stores just in-frame clones and leaves some out. Of tens of thousands of clones listed, 78% are singletons. By sample fraction, this clone is medium-sized (0.01 to 0.1%).

The origin of this receptor is a human donor with classical Hodgkin lymphoma. The sequenced sample was peripheral blood mononuclear cells (PBMCs), obtained before the fourth cycle of nivolumab. The J gene is TRBJ1-4, the V gene TRBV30; D may be TRBD1 (6 bases). CDR3 nucleotide sequence: TGTGCCTGGAGTGTACTGGGGACACGTGAAAAACTGTTTTTT. Protein: CAWSVLGTREKLFF.